A selection of T cell receptor beta chains follows, all from one sample in a study of Graves' ophthalmopathy and Graves' hyperthyroidism. TCRdb used MiXCR to reprocess the multiplex PCR reads, holding one entry per CDR3 protein. Among about 220,000 distinct CDR3 sequences listed, 20% to 25% were seen once. Sequenced: peripheral blood. Every receptor here comes from a woman aged 45-65 years with Graves' ophthalmopathy. Both conserved end residues are part of each CDR3. The order of the fields is V gene, D gene, J gene, clone size, CDR3 DNA, CDR3 protein. The D gene is left open where the match is weak. The size entry is marked missing in some rows and otherwise reads once, few, many or a size class.

TRBV6-5	.	TRBJ1-1	many	TGTGCCAGCAGTTACTCCACGGGGAACACTGAAGCTTTCTTT	CASSYSTGNTEAFF
TRBV19	.	TRBJ1-5	.	TGTGCCACCGAGAGGGGGATAGGTCAGCCCCAGCATTTT	CATERGIGQPQHF
TRBV7-6	TRBD1	TRBJ2-5	many	TGTGCCAGCAGCCCAGGCAGGGGGCGCCAAGAGACCCAGTACTTC	CASSPGRGRQETQYF
TRBV28	TRBD2	TRBJ2-5	.	TGTGCCAGCGGGGGCAGAGGAGCGGGAGTGGCGGAGACCCAGTACTTC	CASGGRGAGVAETQYF
TRBV6-1	.	TRBJ2-7	.	TGTGCCAGCAGTCGGTCCAGGGACTACGAGCAGTACTTC	CASSRSRDYEQYF
TRBV7-2	.	TRBJ2-7	many	TGTGCCAGCAGCTTAGGGGGGGTTGGTCTCGGCGGGGCCGAGCAGTACTTC	CASSLGGVGLGGAEQYF
TRBV24-1	TRBD2	TRBJ2-2	many	TGTGCCACCAGTGCCGTACTAGCGGGAGATGGAAGCGGGGAGCTGTTTTTT	CATSAVLAGDGSGELFF
TRBV20-1	TRBD1	TRBJ1-5	many	TGCAGTGCTCAGGCCGGGACAGGCTATAGCAATCAGCCCCAGCATTTT	CSAQAGTGYSNQPQHF
TRBV9	TRBD2	TRBJ2-7	many	TGTGCCAGCAGCCCCCACCTAGCGGTCCACGAGCAGTACTTC	CASSPHLAVHEQYF
TRBV3-1	.	TRBJ1-1	few	TGTGCCAGCAGCCCAACGTCAGGAACAAGCACTGAAGCTTTCTTT	CASSPTSGTSTEAFF
TRBV7-2	.	TRBJ2-5	many	TGTGCCAGCAGCCGAGTGAGCGGGCAAGAGACCCAGTACTTC	CASSRVSGQETQYF
TRBV14	TRBD1	TRBJ2-7	many	TGTGCCAGCAGCCCCCCGGGACAGGGACTCTACGAGCAGTACTTC	CASSPPGQGLYEQYF
TRBV20-1	.	TRBJ2-7	.	TGCAGTGCCCCCCCCCCGGGAGCGGGCGAGCAGTACTTC	CSAPPPGAGEQYF
TRBV7-9	TRBD1	TRBJ2-7	many	TGTGCCAGCAGCATCCGGACAGGGCGCGAGCAGTACTTC	CASSIRTGREQYF
TRBV20-1	.	TRBJ1-1	.	TGCAGTGCTAGTTTACAGGCAACCATGAACACTGAAGCTTTCTTT	CSASLQATMNTEAFF
TRBV6-1	.	TRBJ1-1	.	TGTGCCACTAATGCACAGATGAACACTGAAGCTTGCTTT	CATNAQMNTEACF
TRBV5-1	.	TRBJ1-1	many	TGCGCCAGCAGCTTGGAGGGGGTGAGCACTGAAGCTTTCTTT	CASSLEGVSTEAFF
TRBV2	.	TRBJ1-2	many	TGTGCCAGCAGGGCTCGGGGGGCAAACTATGGCTACACCTTC	CASRARGANYGYTF
TRBV7-3	.	TRBJ1-1	many	TGTGCCAGCAGCTTGCAGGGGCAGGGGACTGAAGCTTTCTTT	CASSLQGQGTEAFF
TRBV6-1	TRBD1	TRBJ1-5	many	TGTGCCAGCAATGGTGGGACAGGGGGCAATCAGCCCCAGCATTTT	CASNGGTGGNQPQHF